This TCR beta chain is from a study of CD8 T cells in ankylosing spondylitis. Study-level findings and limits: Reportedly, significant enrichment of disease-linked clones occurred in matched ankylosing spondylitis synovial fluid. Ankylosing spondylitis blood appeared to carry a characteristic TCR beta motif of several highly homologous variants.

With regard to this clonotype: Antigen: not known.

TCRdb called the 5' RACE reads again in MiXCR, with one record for every CDR3 protein. Among approximately 500,000 distinct CDR3 sequences listed, 9.5% to 15% were seen once. CDR1 and CDR2 (germline): MNHNS, SASEGT. The CDR3 loop spans 13 amino acids. Deletions cut 3 bases from V and 6 bases from J, with 11 bases between. The sequencing sample was made of blood, either unsorted or a sorted T cell fraction (not recorded which). The rearrangement links TRBV6-1 to TRBJ1-2; D is unresolved. The sequence came from a male donor with ankylosing spondylitis. The CDR3 region has the DNA TGTGCCAGCAGTGAGGTGGTCCCCCATGGCTACACCTTC. As protein: CASSEVVPHGYTF.